These 5 T cell receptor beta chains originate from one sample sequenced in a study of T cell clones after liver transplantation. Sequencing was performed with immunoSEQ multiplex PCR; in TCRdb, only in-frame clones are kept and a portion is missing. The sample holds more than 95,000 clones; 82% are singletons and the top ten take 0.99%. The sample in question was CD4+ T cells from blood, obtained before liver transplant. The receptors here all came from a human donor who received a liver transplant.

The J gene is TRBJ2-7, the V gene TRBV2; perhaps TRBD2 as D (6 bases). Germline V gives CDR1 SNHLY, CDR2 FYNNEI. Trimming shortened V by 7 bases and J by 0 bases, and 13 bases separated the two germline ends. The CDR3 loop spans 14 amino acids. The CDR3 nucleotides read TGTGCCAGCACCTTGGGGACTTTCTCCTACGAGCAGTACTTC. This encodes CASTLGTFSYEQYF.

DNA of the CDR3: TGTGCCAGCAGCTTTCAGCGAGCGGGGCGTCTTGGGGACACCGGGGAGCTGTTTTTT. Protein: CASSFQRAGRLGDTGELFF. The rearrangement joins TRBV7-2 to TRBJ2-2; 7 positions match TRBD2. Germline assignment: CDR1 SGHTA and CDR2 FQGNSA. The V and J ends lost 3 bases and 3 bases, in that order; junction bases with no gene match: 16. CDR3 length: 19 residues.

This clone was detected only once. The gene calls are TRBV28 and TRBJ1-2; D gene unclear. CDR1 and CDR2 from the germline V gene are MDHEN and SYDVKM. Trimming left V 6 bases short and J 10 bases short, with 12 bases between. The CDR3 runs to 11 residues. The CDR3 spells CASRSDKPYTF. CDR3 in DNA: TGTGCCAGCAGATCCGACAAGCCCTACACCTTC.

This clone has a single count. V gene TRBV2 combines with J gene TRBJ2-1; D is possibly TRBD1 (6 bases). V lost 7 bases and J lost 8, with 18 bases in between. The germline gives CDR1 SNHLY, CDR2 FYNNEI. This CDR3 is built from 14 residues. The CDR3 DNA reads as TGTGCCAGCAATATACAGGGAGACGGCTATGAGCAGTTCTTC. This sequence encodes CASNIQGDGYEQFF.

The V and J genes are TRBV19 and TRBJ2-7; 10 nucleotides align to TRBD1. The V segment lost 5 bases and the J segment 1 base; nucleotides outside the gene matches: 5. This CDR3 spans 15 amino acids. Germline V gene data show CDR1 as LNHDA and CDR2 as SQIVND (reference sequence). The DNA for the CDR3 is TGTGCCAGTAGTTCCCCGGGACAGGGGTCCTACGAGCAGTACTTC. It yields the protein CASSSPGQGSYEQYF.